The next 30 T cell receptor beta chains were all read from a single sample in a study of Graves' ophthalmopathy and Graves' hyperthyroidism. The authors amplified TCR beta CDR3 regions, and they did so from RNA transcripts for repertoire sequencing. RT-PCR in the first round used HTBI primers; a second-round multiplex PCR followed. TCRdb re-analysed the multiplex PCR reads in MiXCR, keeping a single row per CDR3 protein. The table lists about 39,000 distinct CDR3 sequences, around half of them singletons. The sample consisted of peripheral blood. Receptors were obtained from an adult woman with stable Graves' hyperthyroidism.

Ten or more counts support this clonotype. The gene calls are TRBV20-1 and TRBJ2-3; a weak D match, TRBD2 (6 bases). V lost 3 bases, J lost 3 bases, and 16 bases lay in between. Germline assignment: CDR1 DFQATT and CDR2 SNEGSKA (reference sequence). This CDR3 contains 15 residues. The CDR3 protein is CSASGRIGGTDTQYF. Here the CDR3 DNA reads TGCAGTGCTAGCGGGAGAATCGGCGGGACAGATACGCAGTATTTT.

The chain recombines TRBV6-2 or TRBV6-3 with TRBJ2-5; D might be TRBD2 (6 bases). From germline, CDR1 is MNHEY and CDR2 SVGEGT. This CDR3 has 12 amino acids. The CDR3 reads CASMGGQETQYF. The CDR3 coding sequence is TGTGCTAGTATGGGGGGACAAGAGACCCAGTACTTC.

This chain uses TRBV5-1 with TRBJ1-1; 8 bases match TRBD1. With 5 bases clipped from V and 7 bases from J, the junction kept 13 bases outside the gene matches. CDR1 is SGHRS, CDR2 YFSETQ, per germline. CDR3 size: 15 residues. The CDR3 coding sequence is TGCGCCAGCAGGGACCCCGGACAGGGAAAGAGTGAAGCTTTCTTT. This codes for CASRDPGQGKSEAFF.

This clonotype was picked up many times. This rearrangement joins TRBV28 to TRBJ1-2; 9 positions match TRBD1. V lost 6 bases, J lost 5 bases, and 10 bases stayed unmatched. The CDR3 runs 15 residues. Germline loops: CDR1 MDHEN, CDR2 SYDVKM. The CDR3 protein is CASSRGQGGPYGYTF. CDR3 bases: TGTGCCAGCAGCCGGGGACAGGGTGGACCATATGGCTACACCTTC.

This rearrangement joins TRBV5-1 to TRBJ2-2; D unresolved. Per germline, CDR1 SGHRS and CDR2 YFSETQ. The CDR3 sequence is 13 residues long. Trimming took 2 bases from V and 4 from J, leaving 6 bases between them. CDR3 sequence (DNA): TGCGCCAGCAGCTTACCCGTCACCGGGGAGCTGTTTTTT. Translated: CASSLPVTGELFF.

The chain carries TRBV24-1 and TRBJ1-2; TRBD1 matches 7 bases. V gave up 3 bases and J gave up 7 bases; unmatched junction bases: 4. CDR3 size: 13 residues. The germline gives CDR1 KGHDR, CDR2 SFDVKD. The chain's CDR3 is CATSDGTVGGYTF. Written as DNA, the CDR3 is TGTGCCACCAGTGATGGGACAGTGGGTGGCTACACCTTC.

The sample holds many counts of this clonotype. The V and J genes are TRBV6-5 and TRBJ2-2, with D possibly being TRBD1 (6 bases). There are 17 residues in the CDR3. V gave up 2 bases and J gave up 3 bases, with 16 bases separating them. CDR1 is MNHEY, CDR2 SVGAGI, per germline. The CDR3, as DNA: TGTGCCAGCAGTTACACACCAACAGGGTGGGACACCGGGGAGCTGTTTTTT. Residues: CASSYTPTGWDTGELFF.

The V call is TRBV29-1, the J call TRBJ1-2; 7 bases align to TRBD1. The germline V gene has CDR1 SQVTM and CDR2 ANQGSEA. The CDR3 consists of 13 residues. The V and J ends lost 4 bases and 5 bases, in that order; junction bases with no gene match: 7. The chain's CDR3 is CSVAAGQLYGYTF. The CDR3, as DNA: TGCAGCGTTGCCGCGGGACAGCTTTATGGCTACACCTTC.

This clonotype came up a few times. A junction end diverges from the germline sequence, so it may reflect a read error. The CDR3 region is CSAKRRGTGSNENLFF. The CDR3 DNA reads as TGCAGTGCTAAAAGACGGGGGACTGGGTCGAATGAAAACCTGTTTTTT. The gene calls are TRBV20-1 and TRBJ1-4, with D possibly being TRBD1 (5 bases). Germline V gene data show CDR1 as DFQATT and CDR2 as SNEGSKA (reference sequence). The CDR3 runs to 16 residues.

In this sample, this clonotype turned up many times. The chain couples TRBV20-1 to TRBJ1-2; D remains ambiguous. The V gene lost 3 bases and the J gene lost 8 bases, with 13 bases spanning the gap. The CDR3 length is 12 residues. In germline, CDR1 is DFQATT, CDR2 SNEGSKA (reference sequence). The CDR3 bases are TGCAGTGCTAGGGCGGGAGCGGACGGCTACACCTTC. This gives the protein CSARAGADGYTF.

This clonotype was seen repeatedly, ten times or more. A junction boundary mismatches the germline segment, possibly from a read error. The chain combines TRBV25-1 with TRBJ2-2, with TRBD2 matching over 8 bases. CDR3 length: 14 residues. The V gene's germline CDR1 is MGHDK and CDR2 SYGVNS. The CDR3 DNA sequence: TGTGCCACGGGGGGGGCAGGGAACATCGGGGAGCTGTTTTTT. This encodes CATGGAGNIGELFF. The full variable domain, completed using reference TRBV25-1 and TRBJ2-2, is EADIYQTPRYLVIGTGKKITLECSQTMGHDKMYWYQQDPGMELHLIHYSYGVNSTEKGDLSSESTVSRIRTEHFPLTLESARPSHTSQYLCATGGAGNIGELFFGEGSRLTVL.

This clonotype was observed at least ten times. The gene calls are TRBV4-1 and TRBJ2-6; TRBD1 agrees at 11 bases. The ends lost 3 bases at V and 2 bases at J; junction bases unmatched: 15. The length of the CDR3 is 21 residues. Germline V gene lookup returns CDR1 MGHRA and CDR2 YSYEKL. The chain's CDR3 is CASSQFWLGGQGVAGANVLTF. Here the CDR3 DNA reads TGCGCCAGCAGCCAGTTTTGGCTAGGGGGACAGGGGGTGGCTGGGGCCAACGTCCTGACTTTC.

The chain has TRBV12-3 or TRBV12-4 and TRBJ2-7, with a weak D call TRBD2 (7 bases). Trimming removed 6 bases from V and 2 bases from J, with 20 bases in between. The CDR3 is 16 amino acids. CDR3 sequence: CASSPALPGGPYEQYF. As DNA, the CDR3 is TGTGCCAGCAGCCCCGCCCTCCCGGGGGGCCCCTACGAGCAGTACTTC.

J is TRBJ2-7 and V is TRBV29-1, with D perhaps TRBD2 (6 bases). The V gene's germline CDR1 is SQVTM and CDR2 ANQGSEA. The CDR3 has 15 amino acids. The CDR3 coding sequence is TGCAGTGCTAGGATTATGGGACTGGGACCCTACGAGCAGTACTTC. Protein product: CSARIMGLGPYEQYF.

This clonotype has only one observation. A junction end diverges from the germline sequence, so it may reflect a read error. The rearrangement joins TRBV15 to TRBJ1-5, with D perhaps TRBD1 (5 bases). Germline V CDR1 and CDR2: LNHNV, YYDKDF (reference sequence). The CDR3 is made up of 11 amino acids. CDR3 sequence (DNA): TGTACCACCAGCAGGGAGGGGCCCCAGCGTTTT. Translation: CTTSREGPQRF.

A note on this clonotype: One junction end disagrees with the germline gene, perhaps due to a read error. The chain couples TRBV5-1 to TRBJ1-5, with 11 bases lining up with TRBD1. The CDR3 totals 15 residues. Germline V CDR1 and CDR2: SGHRS, YFSETQ. The chain's CDR3 is CASSWDRGANQLQHF. Written as DNA, the CDR3 is TGCGCCAGCAGCTGGGACAGGGGGGCAAATCAGCTCCAGCATTTT.

This clonotype was recorded at least ten times. The chain couples TRBV10-3 to TRBJ1-5, with D unresolved. This CDR3 spans 13 amino acids. Germline V lookup: CDR1 ENHRY, CDR2 SYGVKD. V shed 5 bases and J shed 2 bases, with 7 bases lying between them. The CDR3 here is CAISLRGNQPQHF. For the CDR3, the DNA is TGTGCCATCAGTCTAAGGGGCAATCAGCCCCAGCATTTT.

This clonotype has at least ten counts. The chain joins TRBV6-6 to TRBJ2-2; 11 bases fit TRBD2. In germline, CDR1 is MNHNY, CDR2 SVGAGI (reference sequence). V shed 5 bases and J 5 bases; nucleotides not matched to a gene: 4. CDR3 length: 15 residues. This chain's CDR3 is CASSPTSGATGELFF. In nucleotides, the CDR3 is TGTGCCAGCAGTCCGACTAGCGGGGCGACCGGGGAGCTGTTTTTT.

This chain connects TRBV6-1 to TRBJ2-5, with TRBD2 identical over 14 bases. The DNA end is more similar to TRBJ2-7, so the J call may be wrong. This CDR3 has 14 amino acids. Germline CDR1 MNHNS, CDR2 SASEGT. CDR3 nucleotide sequence: TGTGCCAGCCGGGGACTAGCGGGAGTGAACGAGCAGTACTTC. This sequence encodes CASRGLAGVNEQYF.

The chain couples TRBV20-1 to TRBJ1-4; 8 positions match TRBD1. The V segment lost 6 bases and the J segment 3 bases; nucleotides outside the gene matches: 6. The CDR3 consists of 14 residues. Germline V CDR1 and CDR2: DFQATT, SNEGSKA (reference sequence). The CDR3 spells CSARDRIANEKLFF. CDR3 nucleotide sequence: TGCAGTGCCCGGGACAGGATAGCTAATGAAAAACTGTTTTTT.

The chain links TRBV20-1 to TRBJ2-3, with D uncertain. This CDR3 has 15 residues. Trimming took off 5 bases at V and 4 bases at J, with 19 bases between the two ends. Germline V gene sequence: CDR1 DFQATT, CDR2 SNEGSKA (reference sequence). The CDR3 nucleotides are TGCAGTGCTCGGCCGCAGACGAAAATCCCAGATACGCAGTATTTT. Translated, it gives CSARPQTKIPDTQYF.

The chain is built from TRBV29-1 and TRBJ1-3; no reliable D call. The V gene lost 0 bases and the J gene lost 2 bases, with 11 bases spanning the gap. Germline V gene data show CDR1 as SQVTM and CDR2 as ANQGSEA. The length of the CDR3 is 15 residues. The CDR3 reads CSVEEGWGAGNTIYF. The CDR3 nucleotides read TGCAGCGTTGAAGAAGGCTGGGGAGCTGGAAACACCATATATTTT.

The chain employs TRBV24-1 and TRBJ1-1, with a tentative D call TRBD1 (6 bases). The CDR3 spans 11 residues. Germline assignment: CDR1 KGHDR and CDR2 SFDVKD. Trimming left V 12 bases short and J 6 bases short, with 13 bases between. Here the CDR3 reads CAAPGQPEAFF. CDR3 DNA sequence: TGTGCCGCCCCGGGACAACCTGAAGCTTTCTTT.

The chain couples TRBV7-8 to TRBJ2-5, with 10 positions matching TRBD2. J was trimmed by 5 bases and V by 5 bases; bases with no gene match: 2. Germline assignment: CDR1 SGHVS and CDR2 FQNEAQ. The CDR3 spans 13 residues. DNA for the CDR3: TGTGCCAGCAGCCCGGGACTAGCGGAGACCCAGTACTTC. This sequence encodes CASSPGLAETQYF.

V and J are TRBV9 and TRBJ1-1; possible D gene TRBD1, 5 bases. Deletions cut 2 bases from V and 0 bases from J, with 5 bases between. Per the germline V gene, CDR1 is SGDLS and CDR2 is YYNGEE. The CDR3 loop spans 13 amino acids. This CDR3 is CASSVTVNTEAFF. In DNA form, the CDR3 reads TGTGCCAGCAGCGTGACAGTGAACACTGAAGCTTTCTTT.

As concerns this clonotype: The CDR3 carries no conserved terminal phenylalanine or tryptophan, so it likely arises from a read error. V is TRBV12-3 or TRBV12-4 and J is TRBJ2-2; possible D gene TRBD1, 6 bases. Trimming pared 7 bases from V and 0 bases from J, leaving 9 bases between. The CDR3 is 14 amino acids. The CDR3 nucleotides are TGTGCCAGCAAGGGGGACGCGAACACCGGGGAGCTGTTTCTT. Its protein product is CASKGDANTGELFL.

As for this clonotype: The conserved phenylalanine or tryptophan normally closing the CDR3 is absent here, so this likely arose from a read error. J is TRBJ1-5 and V is TRBV7-6; 7 bases fit TRBD1. The CDR3 runs 16 residues. Trimming took 1 base from V and 7 from J; bases not matched to a gene: 10. Germline V lookup: CDR1 SGHVS, CDR2 FNYEAQ. CDR3 protein: CASSLDEAGGVQPQHV. The CDR3 region has the DNA TGTGCCAGCAGCTTAGATGAGGCAGGGGGGGTACAGCCCCAGCATGTT.

The V call is TRBV7-2, the J call TRBJ1-2; D gene ambiguous. The CDR3 has 15 residues. The germline CDR1 and CDR2 sequences are SGHTA and FQGNSA. V was clipped by 5 bases and J by 5 bases, with 18 bases between them. Here the CDR3 reads CASSPVQREVYGYTF. The CDR3, as DNA: TGTGCCAGCAGCCCGGTGCAGCGGGAGGTGTATGGCTACACCTTC.

As regards this clonotype: The CDR3 does not close with the conserved phenylalanine or tryptophan, likely indicating a read error. The chain links TRBV5-1 to TRBJ1-5; D gene unclear. This CDR3 comprises 13 residues. V was cut by 4 bases and J by 10 bases, with 15 bases left in between. CDR1 and CDR2 from the germline V gene are SGHRS and YFSETQ. The CDR3 region is CASSLGPAEPQHL. CDR3 nucleotide sequence: TGCGCCAGCAGCCTTGGACCTGCTGAACCCCAGCATCTT.

This chain joins TRBV7-2 and TRBJ2-5; no clear D gene. V shed 2 bases and J shed 5 bases, with 6 bases lying between them. The germline V gene encodes CDR1 SGHTA and CDR2 FQGNSA. The CDR3 extends over 12 amino acids. This CDR3 reads CASSLFGETQYF. The CDR3 nucleotides read TGTGCCAGCAGCTTATTCGGCGAGACCCAGTACTTC.